A selection of T cell receptor beta chains follows, all from one sample in a study of OX40 agonist ivuxolimab in advanced cancers. Data came from immunoSEQ multiplex PCR; TCRdb stores just in-frame clones and leaves some out. The sample has over 95,000 clones, about 87% seen once. The sequences come from CD4+ or CD8+ T cells sorted from blood, collected in a trial of the OX40 agonist ivuxolimab. These receptors originate from an adult with an advanced solid tumor such as melanoma, head and neck, liver or kidney cancer. Each CDR3 is given with its conserved first and last residue. A D gene is named only where the DNA matches it firmly. Some rows have no size entry. The others give once, few or many, or a class for an expanded clone.

>NA|TRBV11-2|NA|TRBJ1-2
CASSLDLGGAGNYGYTF
TGTGCCAGCAGCTTAGATCTTGGTGGAGCGGGCAACTATGGCTACACCTTC
>NA|TRBV18|NA|TRBJ2-7
CASSPLPVGQHYEQYF
TGTGCCAGCTCACCACTACCGGTAGGACAGCACTACGAGCAGTACTTC
>NA|TRBV5-4|TRBD1|TRBJ2-1
CASSLEDRVTDEQFF
TGTGCCAGCAGCTTGGAGGACAGGGTAACGGATGAGCAGTTCTTC
>NA|TRBV19|NA|TRBJ2-7
CASSMNPGGEQYF
TGTGCCAGTAGTATGAACCCTGGCGGCGAGCAGTACTTC
>once|TRBV7-6|TRBD1|TRBJ2-3
CASSPYRGRATSAQYF
TGTGCCAGCAGCCCATACAGGGGGCGAGCGACGAGTGCGCAGTATTTT
>NA|TRBV9|NA|TRBJ1-3
CASSASTEGNTIYF
TGTGCCAGCAGCGCCAGTACTGAAGGGAACACCATATATTTT
>NA|TRBV5-8|TRBD1|TRBJ1-2
CASSLEPGTGVYGYTF
TGTGCCAGCAGCTTGGAACCCGGGACAGGAGTCTATGGCTACACCTTC
>NA|TRBV28|NA|TRBJ2-5
CAIRAGETQYF
TGTGCGATCAGGGCCGGGGAGACCCAGTACTTC
>few|TRBV9|TRBD2|TRBJ2-1
CASSVGASGVYEQFF
TGTGCCAGCAGCGTAGGAGCTAGCGGGGTGTATGAGCAGTTCTTC
>NA|TRBV5-1|NA|TRBJ2-3
CASRVQPWGTDTQYF
TGCGCCAGCAGGGTCCAGCCCTGGGGCACAGATACGCAGTATTTT
>NA|TRBV11-2|TRBD2|TRBJ2-7
CASSRPGTSGGFSYEQYF
TGTGCCAGCAGCCGCCCAGGGACTAGCGGGGGTTTCTCCTACGAGCAGTACTTC
>NA|TRBV30|NA|TRBJ1-2
CAWSASPLFNYGYTF
TGTGCCTGGAGCGCCTCACCCCTTTTTAACTATGGCTACACCTTC
>NA|TRBV5-6|NA|TRBJ2-4
CASSTTVAKNIQYF
TGTGCCAGCAGCACGACAGTAGCCAAAAACATTCAGTACTTC
>NA|TRBV6-5|TRBD2|TRBJ2-3
CASKRGGEPTQYF
TGTGCCAGCAAACGGGGGGGGGAACCTACGCAGTATTTT
>NA|TRBV7-2|TRBD2|TRBJ2-3
CASSSPSGGRSTQYF
TGTGCCAGCAGCTCTCCCTCCGGGGGGAGGAGTACGCAGTATTTT
>NA|TRBV5-1|TRBD2|TRBJ2-7
CASSLAGGPDEQYF
TGCGCCAGCAGCTTGGCGGGGGGGCCGGACGAGCAGTACTTC
>NA|TRBV10-3|TRBD2|TRBJ2-7
CAIRGTSGSYEQYF
TGTGCCATCAGGGGGACTAGCGGGTCCTACGAGCAGTACTTC
>NA|TRBV11-2|NA|TRBJ1-5
CASSLDGGQPQHF
TGTGCCAGCAGCTTAGACGGAGGTCAGCCCCAGCATTTT
>few|TRBV30|NA|TRBJ1-6
CAWRALRTISPLHF
TGTGCCTGGAGGGCTCTGAGAACTATTTCACCCCTCCACTTT
>NA|TRBV7-6|NA|TRBJ2-1
CASSLETLGSSYNEQFF
TGTGCCAGCAGCTTAGAAACCCTGGGGAGCTCCTACAATGAGCAGTTCTTC
>NA|TRBV19|TRBD1|TRBJ1-4
CASGDRGSWKLFF
TGTGCCAGTGGCGACAGGGGATCGTGGAAACTGTTTTTT
>NA|TRBV28|TRBD1|TRBJ1-2
CASAREGTGAHVGGYTF
TGTGCCAGCGCTCGCGAAGGGACAGGGGCCCATGTGGGTGGCTACACCTTC
>NA|TRBV19|TRBD2|TRBJ2-1
CASSILAGGTNEQFF
TGTGCCAGTAGTATTCTAGCGGGGGGAACAAATGAGCAGTTCTTC
>NA|TRBV30|NA|TRBJ1-3
CAYSFGVENTIYF
TGTGCCTATTCATTTGGAGTCGAAAACACCATATATTTT
>NA|TRBV6-1|NA|TRBJ1-5
CASITWGSNQPQHF
TGTGCCAGCATCACTTGGGGTAGCAATCAGCCCCAGCATTTT
>NA|TRBV19|TRBD1|TRBJ2-2
CASNAGTGFTGELFF
TGTGCCAGTAACGCCGGGACAGGGTTTACCGGGGAGCTGTTTTTT
>NA|TRBV30|NA|TRBJ1-3
CAWSPRSGASGTIYF
TGTGCCTGGAGCCCCCGGTCGGGGGCGTCGGGCACCATATATTTT
>NA|TRBV7-2|NA|TRBJ1-1
CASSLFGGLNTEAFF
TGTGCCAGCAGCTTATTCGGGGGGCTGAACACTGAAGCTTTCTTT
>NA|TRBV19|NA|TRBJ2-2
CASSIGQTGRAGELFF
TGTGCCAGTAGTATAGGGCAGACAGGGAGGGCCGGGGAGCTGTTTTTT